The rows below give T cell receptor beta chains drawn from one sample of a study of PD-L1 blockade in urothelial cancer. Only in-frame clones appear in the TCRdb table, and some are missing; sequencing was by immunoSEQ multiplex PCR. The sample holds about 95,000 clones; around 90% are singletons and the top ten take about 1.6%. The starting material was PBMCs, obtained around atezolizumab (anti-PD-L1) treatment. These receptors all come from a man aged 55 to 69 with urothelial cancer. The CDR3 runs from the conserved cysteine through the conserved F or W. The D gene is left open where the match is weak. Not every row has a clone size; where given, it reads once, few, many or a size class.

d_call j_call clone_size v_call cdr3_aa cdr3_nt
. TRBJ2-4 . TRBV6-5 CASSYGPGQNIQYF TGTGCCAGCAGTTACGGTCCAGGGCAAAACATTCAGTACTTC
. TRBJ1-1 . TRBV5-1 CASSLDGRSGTEAFF TGCGCCAGCAGCTTGGATGGAAGGTCAGGGACTGAAGCTTTCTTT
. TRBJ1-6 . TRBV9 CASSVVQGSNSPLHF TGTGCCAGCAGCGTAGTGCAGGGTAGCAATTCACCCCTCCACTTT
TRBD2 TRBJ2-3 . TRBV7-6 CASSSYPRDYLGPTDTQYF TGTGCCAGCAGCTCTTACCCTCGGGACTACCTCGGGCCCACAGATACGCAGTATTTT
. TRBJ2-3 . TRBV7-2 CASNKGGVDTQYF TGTGCCAGCAATAAGGGGGGGGTAGATACGCAGTATTTT
TRBD2 TRBJ2-5 . TRBV5-6 CASSFGLAGGLGETQYF TGTGCCAGCAGCTTTGGACTAGCGGGAGGGCTGGGGGAGACCCAGTACTTC
. TRBJ2-7 . TRBV28 CASSTNRAYEQYF TGTGCCAGCAGTACCAACAGGGCCTACGAGCAGTACTTC
TRBD2 TRBJ2-7 . TRBV19 CASSIASGSSYEQYF TGTGCCAGTAGTATAGCTAGCGGAAGCTCCTACGAGCAGTACTTC
TRBD2 TRBJ2-7 . TRBV5-1 CASSPGTIYEQYF TGCGCCAGCAGCCCCGGGACTATTTACGAGCAGTACTTC
. TRBJ2-3 . TRBV29-1 CSVERGPTDTQYF TGCAGCGTTGAAAGGGGTCCCACAGATACGCAGTATTTT
. TRBJ1-5 once TRBV19 CASSPEGVSNQPQHF TGTGCCAGTAGTCCGGAGGGAGTTAGCAATCAGCCCCAGCATTTT
. TRBJ2-4 . TRBV5-1 CASSLGQAKNIQYF TGCGCCAGCAGCTTGGGACAGGCCAAAAACATTCAGTACTTC
. TRBJ2-1 . TRBV20-1 CSARDNPLVFF TGCAGTGCTAGAGATAATCCCCTCGTGTTCTTC
TRBD1 TRBJ2-5 . TRBV5-1 CASSLGPGQGTGETQYF TGCGCCAGCAGCTTGGGACCGGGACAGGGAACAGGAGAGACCCAGTACTTC